This entry lists 5 T cell receptor beta chains sequenced from one sample in a study of control samples from healthy donors and cancer patients. The table came from immunoSEQ multiplex PCR; TCRdb's copy has only in-frame clones and leaves some out. The profile shows around 42,000 clones, roughly 94% of them singletons. What was sequenced was blood. These receptors were obtained from a man aged 60 to 69 in good health.

V usage is TRBV7-8 and J usage is TRBJ2-3, with 10 bases that match TRBD2. Unmatched junction bases numbered 15, after V lost 5 bases and J lost 1 base. There are 19 residues in the CDR3. Germline V gene lookup returns CDR1 SGHVS and CDR2 FQNEAQ. The CDR3 sequence: CASSPAEREGRGGTDTQYF. In DNA form, the CDR3 reads TGTGCCAGCAGCCCCGCTGAGCGGGAGGGCCGAGGAGGCACAGATACGCAGTATTTT. Full variable domain (remainder filled in from reference TRBV7-8 and TRBJ2-3): GAGVSQSPRYKVAKRGQDVALRCDPISGHVSLFWYQQALGQGPEFLTYFQNEAQLDKSGLPSDRFFAERPEGSVSTLKIQRTQQEDSAVYLCASSPAEREGRGGTDTQYFGPGTRLTVL.

The V and J genes are TRBV9 and TRBJ2-7, with 12 positions matching TRBD2. CDR1 is SGDLS and CDR2 is YYNGEE in the germline V gene. V dropped 0 bases and J dropped 5; count of bases not matched to a gene: 6. The CDR3 consists of 16 residues. CDR3 amino acids: CASSVERLAGANEQYF. The DNA of the CDR3 is TGTGCCAGCAGCGTAGAAAGACTAGCGGGAGCGAACGAGCAGTACTTC.

The V and J genes are TRBV11-3 and TRBJ2-3; 7 bases agree with TRBD1. V dropped 0 bases and J dropped 3; count of bases not matched to a gene: 9. The CDR3 loop spans 17 amino acids. Germline CDR1 and CDR2: SGHNT and YENEEA. The CDR3 DNA reads TGTGCCAGCAGCTTAGACCGAACAGGGGTTGGGACAGATACGCAGTATTTT. As protein: CASSLDRTGVGTDTQYF.

The V gene is TRBV3-1 (or the pseudogene TRBV3-2), the J gene TRBJ2-2; D is uncertain. This CDR3 spans 16 amino acids. Germline assignment: CDR1 LGHDT and CDR2 YNNKEL (reference sequence). The V end was cut by 0 bases, the J end by 5 bases, with 13 bases between. This chain's CDR3 is CASSQESGPGTGELFF. The DNA for the CDR3 is TGTGCCAGCAGCCAAGAGTCCGGCCCTGGGACCGGGGAGCTGTTTTTT.

V and J are TRBV27 and TRBJ1-6, with D tentatively TRBD1 (5 bases). Trimming pared 3 bases from V and 5 bases from J, leaving 23 bases between. CDR1 and CDR2 from the germline V gene are MNHEY and SMNVEV (reference sequence). The CDR3 consists of 19 residues. Here the CDR3 DNA reads TGTGCCAGCAGTTTGGGAAGAGCGGGGCCCGAGGGGCATAATTCACCCCTCCACTTT. Translating gives CASSLGRAGPEGHNSPLHF.